Shown below are 17 T cell receptor beta chains from a single sample sequenced in a study of monozygotic twins with inflammatory bowel disease. TCRdb reanalyzed the 5' RACE reads and collapses them to one entry per CDR3 protein, without DNA. Here the sample table reports 200,000 to 250,000 distinct CDR3 sequences. Sequencing was performed on blood. The origin of the receptors is a human donor with ulcerative colitis or Crohn's disease, or a healthy co-twin of an affected twin (not recorded which).

The chain joins TRBV6-1 to TRBJ1-6. Germline V CDR1 and CDR2: MNHNS, SASEGT. The CDR3 sequence is 17 residues long. This CDR3 is CASSRRGGFTYNSPLHF.

The chain links TRBV29-1 to TRBJ1-2; TCRdb indicates TRBD1, and absent DNA this call remains unverified. The CDR3 runs to 13 residues. Germline CDR1 is SQVTM and CDR2 is ANQGSEA. The CDR3 protein is CSVRTGARYGYTF. The full variable domain, completed using reference TRBV29-1 and TRBJ1-2, is SAVISQKPSRDICQRGTSLTIQCQVDSQVTMMFWYRQQPGQSLTLIATANQGSEATYESGFVIDKFPISRPNLTFSTLTVSNMSPEDSSIYLCSVRTGARYGYTFGSGTRLTVV.

The V gene is TRBV6-1, the J gene TRBJ1-6; the TRBD1 assignment by TCRdb is unverifiable without DNA. Germline V gene sequence: CDR1 MNHNS, CDR2 SASEGT. The CDR3 has 13 amino acids. The CDR3 region is CASGRDRDSPLHF.

The chain is built from TRBV2 and TRBJ2-3. Per the germline V gene, CDR1 is SNHLY and CDR2 is FYNNEI. This CDR3 is 14 amino acids long. This chain's CDR3 is CASKESKITDTQYF.

This chain links TRBV28 with TRBJ2-3; the TCRdb D gene call, TRBD2, has no DNA to confirm it. Germline V gene data show CDR1 as MDHEN and CDR2 as SYDVKM. This CDR3 has 15 amino acids. The CDR3 loop reads CASSLISGYEDTQYF.

The chain joins TRBV12-3 or TRBV12-4 to TRBJ2-1. This CDR3 comprises 15 residues. This CDR3 reads CASSLMENSYNEQFF.

The chain carries TRBV4-2 and TRBJ2-3; TCRdb's assignment of TRBD2 cannot be checked, as there is no DNA. From germline, CDR1 is LGHNA and CDR2 YNFKEQ. The CDR3 has 18 amino acids. CDR3: CASSQDPSGGLRTDTQYF.

This chain joins TRBV5-4 and TRBJ2-7; as DNA is missing, the TRBD1 call by TCRdb cannot be tested. This CDR3 region has 15 residues. Germline-derived CDR1 and CDR2 are SGHNT and YYREEE (reference sequence). The CDR3 loop reads CASSLAGTHTYEQYF. Combining the CDR3 with reference TRBV5-4 and TRBJ2-7 gives the whole variable domain ETGVTQSPTHLIKTRGQQVTLRCSSQSGHNTVSWYQQALGQGPQFIFQYYREEENGRGNFPPRFSGLQFPNYSSELNVNALELDDSALYLCASSLAGTHTYEQYFGPGTRLTVT.

J is TRBJ2-7 and V is TRBV5-1; TCRdb returns TRBD2, unconfirmable since there is no DNA. Germline CDR1 reads SGHRS; CDR2 reads YFSETQ. CDR3 length equals 16 residues. CDR3 region: CASCYGTSGRAGEQYF. Based on the CDR3 plus reference TRBV5-1 and TRBJ2-7, the full variable domain is KAGVTQTPRYLIKTRGQQVTLSCSPISGHRSVSWYQQTPGQGLQFLFEYFSETQRNKGNFPGRFSGRQFSNSRSEMNVSTLELGDSALYLCASCYGTSGRAGEQYFGPGTRLTVT.

The rearrangement links TRBV4-1 to TRBJ2-1; TCRdb's assignment of TRBD2 cannot be checked, as there is no DNA. The CDR3 length is 17 residues. CDR1 and CDR2 from the germline V gene are MGHRA and YSYEKL. The CDR3 here is CASSQVGSGGARIEQFF.

The chain is built from TRBV5-1 and TRBJ2-1; TCRdb gives TRBD2 as the D gene, but with no DNA this cannot be confirmed. Germline CDR1 is SGHRS and CDR2 is YFSETQ. The CDR3 has 15 amino acids. The CDR3 region is CASSLGVAGSNEQFF.

The chain joins TRBV7-8 to TRBJ1-1. This CDR3 has 14 residues. The V gene's germline CDR1 is SGHVS and CDR2 FQNEAQ. CDR3 protein: CASSLGLPNTEAFF.

This rearrangement joins TRBV4-3 to TRBJ2-2; the D call from TCRdb, TRBD2, cannot be confirmed without DNA. Germline CDR1 and CDR2: LGHNA and YSLEER. This CDR3 spans 19 amino acids. The CDR3 loop is CASSQPPETSGGNTGELFF.

V is TRBV29-1 and J is TRBJ1-5; without DNA, the TCRdb call of TRBD1 cannot be checked. The germline V gene has CDR1 SQVTM and CDR2 ANQGSEA. The CDR3 has 12 residues. The CDR3 reads CSVGGANQPQHF.

This chain joins TRBV12-3 or TRBV12-4 and TRBJ1-6; TCRdb returns TRBD1, unconfirmable since there is no DNA. The CDR3 is made up of 18 amino acids. CDR3 in amino acids: CASSPTPGVSSYNSPLHF.

The rearrangement joins TRBV27 to TRBJ1-1. Germline CDR1 MNHEY, CDR2 SMNVEV (reference sequence). This CDR3 is built from 13 residues. CDR3: CASSFFADTEAFF.

The chain links TRBV5-1 to TRBJ2-7; TCRdb lists TRBD1, though no DNA is available to test this call. Germline CDR1 is SGHRS and CDR2 is YFSETQ. The CDR3 spans 13 residues. The CDR3: CASTHTPGDEQYF.